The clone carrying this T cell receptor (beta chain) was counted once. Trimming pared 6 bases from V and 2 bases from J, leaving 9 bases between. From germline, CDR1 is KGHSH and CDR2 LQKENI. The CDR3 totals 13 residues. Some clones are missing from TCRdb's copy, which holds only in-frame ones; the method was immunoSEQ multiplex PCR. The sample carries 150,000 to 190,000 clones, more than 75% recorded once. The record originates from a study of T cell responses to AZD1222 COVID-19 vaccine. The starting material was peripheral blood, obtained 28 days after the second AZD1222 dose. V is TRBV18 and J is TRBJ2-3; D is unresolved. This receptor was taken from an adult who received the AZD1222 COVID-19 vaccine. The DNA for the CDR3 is TGTGCCAGCTCTACGGACCTCACAGATACGCAGTATTTT. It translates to CASSTDLTDTQYF.